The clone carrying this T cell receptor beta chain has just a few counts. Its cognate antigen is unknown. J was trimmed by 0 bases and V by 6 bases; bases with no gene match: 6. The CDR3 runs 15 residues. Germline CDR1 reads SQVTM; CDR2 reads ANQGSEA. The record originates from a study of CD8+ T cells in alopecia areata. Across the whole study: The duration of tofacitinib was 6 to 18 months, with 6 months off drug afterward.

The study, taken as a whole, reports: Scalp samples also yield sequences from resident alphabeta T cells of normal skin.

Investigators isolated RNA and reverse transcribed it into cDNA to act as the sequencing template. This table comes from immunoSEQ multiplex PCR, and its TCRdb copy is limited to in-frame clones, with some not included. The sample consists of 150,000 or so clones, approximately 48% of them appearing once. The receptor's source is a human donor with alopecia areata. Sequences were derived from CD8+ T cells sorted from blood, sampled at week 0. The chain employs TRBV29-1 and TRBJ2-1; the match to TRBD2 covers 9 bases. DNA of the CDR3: TGCAGCGTAAGGCGGGGGGGCAGCTCCTACAATGAGCAGTTCTTC. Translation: CSVRRGGSSYNEQFF.